This T cell receptor (beta chain) comes out of a study of blood T cells in healthy people across ages. The donors, healthy Caucasians from Russia, were aged roughly 6 to 100. This clonotype turned up a few times. Through a sample-barcoded 5' primer and a J-beta primer mix, a second PCR was run for roughly 6 to 12 cycles. Using its own MiXCR run on the 5' RACE reads, TCRdb lists one record per CDR3 protein. Of over a million distinct CDR3 sequences in the sample, approximately 39% were seen once. The V and J ends lost 8 bases and 4 bases, in that order; junction bases with no gene match: 8. The CDR3 runs 14 residues. CDR1 and CDR2 from the germline V gene are SGHVS and FQNEAQ.

The sample was blood. V usage is TRBV7-8 and J usage is TRBJ2-3; 8 nucleotides match TRBD2. The receptor's source is a young woman in good health. CDR3 nucleotides: TGTGCCAGCCTGAAAGCGGGGGTCTCAGATACGCAGTATTTT. Translation: CASLKAGVSDTQYF.